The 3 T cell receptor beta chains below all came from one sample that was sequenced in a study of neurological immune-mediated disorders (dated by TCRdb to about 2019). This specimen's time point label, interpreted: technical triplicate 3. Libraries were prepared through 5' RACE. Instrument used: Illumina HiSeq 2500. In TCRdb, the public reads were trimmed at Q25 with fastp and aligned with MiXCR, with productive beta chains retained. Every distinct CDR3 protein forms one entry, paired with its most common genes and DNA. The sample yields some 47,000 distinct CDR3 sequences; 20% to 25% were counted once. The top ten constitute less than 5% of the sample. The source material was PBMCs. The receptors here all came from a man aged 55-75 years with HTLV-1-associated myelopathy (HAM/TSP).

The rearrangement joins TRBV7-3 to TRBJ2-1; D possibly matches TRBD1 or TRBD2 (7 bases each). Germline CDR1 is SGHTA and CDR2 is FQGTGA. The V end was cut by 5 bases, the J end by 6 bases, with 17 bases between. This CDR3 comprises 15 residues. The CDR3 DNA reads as TGTGCCAGCAGCCCGCAGGGGGGGTGGGGCAATGAGCAGTTCTTC. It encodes CASSPQGGWGNEQFF.

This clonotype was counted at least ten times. CDR3 sequence reads: CASSDRRPSTDTQYF. The DNA for the CDR3 is TGTGCCAGCAGTGATCGGAGGCCTAGCACAGATACGCAGTATTTT. The V gene is TRBV2, the J gene TRBJ2-3, with D tentatively TRBD2 (5 bases). With 3 bases removed from V and 0 bases from J, the gap between germline ends came to 10 bases. The germline V gene encodes CDR1 SNHLY and CDR2 FYNNEI. The CDR3 sequence is 15 residues long.

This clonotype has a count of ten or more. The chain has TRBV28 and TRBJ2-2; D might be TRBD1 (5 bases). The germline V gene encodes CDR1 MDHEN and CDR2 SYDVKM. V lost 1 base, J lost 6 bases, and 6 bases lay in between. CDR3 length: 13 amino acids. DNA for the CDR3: TGTGCCAGCAGTTTATCAGGGTCCGGGGAGCTGTTTTTT. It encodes CASSLSGSGELFF.